These 23 T cell receptor beta chains originate from one sample sequenced in a study of T cells in Graves' hyperthyroidism and ophthalmopathy (dated by TCRdb to between 2018 and 2020). To prepare the library, multiplex PCR was applied. Sequencing used an Illumina HiSeq 2000. The TCR beta CDR3 regions were amplified from the RNA transcripts. For the first round of RT-PCR on the TCR CDR3, the HTBI primer set was used together with the Qiagen OneStep RT-PCR kit. TCRdb redid the processing of the public reads, applying fastp at Q25 and MiXCR, and retained in-frame beta chains. Every distinct CDR3 protein forms one entry, paired with its most common genes and DNA. The sample includes some 340,000 distinct CDR3 sequences, with roughly an eighth observed a single time. 30% to 40% of the sample belongs to the ten largest clones. The material sequenced was blood. All receptors come from a woman aged 35 to 49 with Graves' ophthalmopathy.

This clonotype was recorded many times. The gene calls are TRBV3-1 and TRBJ1-2; 9 nucleotides agree with TRBD1. The CDR3 is 13 residues long. J gave up 8 bases and V 3 bases, and 4 bases lay outside the gene matches. CDR1 and CDR2 from the germline V gene are LGHDT and YNNKEL (reference sequence). In DNA, the CDR3 is TGTGCCAGCAGCCATTGGACAGGGGAAGGCTACACCTTC. It codes for CASSHWTGEGYTF.

V usage is TRBV5-1 and J usage is TRBJ1-4; D remains ambiguous. CDR1 and CDR2 from the germline V gene are SGHRS and YFSETQ. V gave up 5 bases and J gave up 3 bases, with 11 bases separating them. The CDR3 runs to 14 residues. As DNA, the CDR3 is TGCGCCAGCAGACCGACGGGAGCTAATGAAAAACTGTTTTTT. It is translated as CASRPTGANEKLFF.

In its sample, this clonotype was seen a few times. V is TRBV7-9 and J is TRBJ2-5; TRBD2 is a possible D gene (6 bases). The CDR3 length is 15 residues. CDR1 is SEHNR and CDR2 is FQNEAQ in the germline V gene (reference sequence). V lost 5 bases to trimming and J lost 2 bases, with 15 bases between them. CDR3 nucleotides: TGTGCCAGCAGCCGGATAGCGGTACTACAAGAGACCCAGTACTTC. Translation gives CASSRIAVLQETQYF.

This sequence joins TRBV9 and TRBJ2-7; D is possibly TRBD1 (7 bases). Trimming cost V 0 bases and J 2 bases, with 12 bases left between them. The CDR3 is 15 amino acids. The germline V gene encodes CDR1 SGDLS and CDR2 YYNGEE. In nucleotides, the CDR3 is TGTGCCAGCAGCGTAGGAGGGGGCGGGACCTACGAGCAGTACTTC. This gives the protein CASSVGGGGTYEQYF.

The gene calls are TRBV7-2 and TRBJ2-7, with TRBD1 matching 11 bases. The germline CDR1 and CDR2 sequences are SGHTA and FQGNSA. The CDR3 has 14 residues. Unmatched junction bases numbered 7, after V lost 5 bases and J lost 7 bases. CDR3 DNA sequence: TGTGCCAGCAGCCTGGACAGGGGGCAAAGGGAGCAGTACTTC. It encodes CASSLDRGQREQYF. The whole variable domain, remainder taken from reference TRBV7-2 and TRBJ2-7, is GAGVSQSPSNKVTEKGKDVELRCDPISGHTALYWYRQSLGQGLEFLIYFQGNSAPDKSGLPSDRFSAERTGGSVSTLTIQRTQQEDSAVYLCASSLDRGQREQYFGPGTRLTVT.

This chain joins TRBV6-1 and TRBJ1-3; weak D call: TRBD1 (5 bases). V was pared by 6 bases and J by 2 bases, with 14 bases between. The CDR3 is 15 amino acids. Germline V gene sequence: CDR1 MNHNS, CDR2 SASEGT. CDR3 region: CASSPGPRPGNTIYF. CDR3 in DNA: TGTGCCAGCAGCCCGGGACCCCGCCCTGGAAACACCATATATTTT.

This clonotype was observed at least ten times. J is TRBJ1-5 and V is TRBV27; D ambiguous. This CDR3 has 14 amino acids. Trimming cost V 0 bases and J 1 base, with 4 bases left between them. Looked up from germline, CDR1 is MNHEY and CDR2 is SMNVEV (reference sequence). In nucleotides, the CDR3 is TGTGCCAGCAGTTTATCTTCCAGCAATCAGCCCCAGCATTTT. Amino acids: CASSLSSSNQPQHF.

The sample holds a few counts of this clonotype. CDR3 bases: TGCGCCAGCAGCGCCCAGACGGGGGCTTCAGAAAAACTGTTTTTT. The encoded protein is CASSAQTGASEKLFF. The chain joins TRBV5-1 to TRBJ1-4; TRBD1 is a possible D gene (6 bases). The V end lost 4 bases, the J end lost 8 bases, and 18 bases lay between the germline ends. Germline CDR1 reads SGHRS; CDR2 reads YFSETQ. This CDR3 is built from 15 residues.

This clonotype was seen many times. The J gene is TRBJ2-5, the V gene TRBV3-1; TRBD2 matches at 12 bases. The junction had 4 bases not matched to a gene; V was cut back by 1 base and J by 7 bases. CDR1 and CDR2 from the germline V gene are LGHDT and YNNKEL (reference sequence). This CDR3 has 15 amino acids. The CDR3 here is CASSQGTSGAVTQYF. The DNA for the CDR3 is TGTGCCAGCAGCCAAGGGACTAGCGGGGCGGTGACCCAGTACTTC.

CDR3 DNA sequence: TGCAGCGTCTCCTTGGGGGCCGAAGCAAACAATGAGCAGTTCTTC. It is translated as CSVSLGAEANNEQFF. The genes are TRBV29-1 and TRBJ2-1; the D gene is possibly TRBD1 (6 bases). CDR1 is SQVTM, CDR2 ANQGSEA, per germline. The CDR3 loop spans 15 amino acids. V lost 6 bases to trimming and J lost 5 bases, with 20 bases between them.

A few counts support this clonotype. The chain carries TRBV10-1 and TRBJ1-2; 7 bases are a match to TRBD1. J gave up 4 bases and V 6 bases, and 5 bases lay outside the gene matches. Germline V gene lookup returns CDR1 WNHNN and CDR2 SYGVQD (reference sequence). The CDR3 contains 13 residues. The CDR3 region is CASRGQISYGYTF. In nucleotides, the CDR3 is TGCGCCAGCAGGGGACAGATTAGCTATGGCTACACCTTC.

The table lists this clonotype with a few counts. This chain uses TRBV27 with TRBJ2-1; 9 bases match TRBD1. Germline V lookup: CDR1 MNHEY, CDR2 SMNVEV (reference sequence). The CDR3 length is 15 residues. J was trimmed by 4 bases and V by 6 bases; bases with no gene match: 7. Here the CDR3 reads CASRGRGTGYNEQFF. In DNA form, the CDR3 reads TGTGCCAGCAGGGGCCGAGGGACAGGGTACAATGAGCAGTTCTTC.

This clonotype has at least ten counts. This chain links TRBV11-2 with TRBJ1-2; possibly TRBD1 for D (5 bases). The V gene lost 5 bases and the J gene lost 1 base, with 11 bases spanning the gap. Per germline, CDR1 SGHAT and CDR2 FQNNGV. The CDR3 is 14 amino acids. The CDR3 DNA sequence: TGTGCCAGCAGCGCGACAGACATTAACTATGGCTACACCTTC. Translated, it gives CASSATDINYGYTF.

The chain joins TRBV20-1 to TRBJ1-3, with D hard to call. The CDR3 totals 15 residues. CDR1 is DFQATT and CDR2 is SNEGSKA in the germline V gene (reference sequence). Trimming removed 0 bases from V and 2 bases from J, with 11 bases in between. CDR3 loop: CSARDSGGTGNTIYF. CDR3 DNA sequence: TGCAGTGCTAGAGACTCGGGAGGGACTGGAAACACCATATATTTT.

The table lists this clonotype with many counts. The chain couples TRBV5-5 to TRBJ2-1, with 7 bases lining up with TRBD1. J lost 3 bases, V lost 2 bases, and 5 bases had no gene match. Per germline, CDR1 SGHKS and CDR2 YYEKEE (reference sequence). The CDR3 has 15 amino acids. In nucleotides, the CDR3 is TGTGCCAGCAGCTTACGGGGACAGATCTACAATGAGCAGTTCTTC. It codes for CASSLRGQIYNEQFF.

The table lists this clonotype with many counts. The V gene is TRBV19, the J gene TRBJ2-5; 8 nucleotides align to TRBD2. The germline V gene encodes CDR1 LNHDA and CDR2 SQIVND (reference sequence). Germline trimming cut 10 bases from V and 9 bases from J; bases unmatched to any gene: 7. The CDR3 spans 11 residues. CDR3 amino acids: CATGGGPSQYF. CDR3 in DNA: TGTGCCACCGGGGGGGGTCCTTCCCAGTACTTC.

This clonotype was seen ten or more times. The chain is built from TRBV6-2 or TRBV6-3 and TRBJ1-2; TRBD1 is a possible D gene (5 bases). Germline-derived CDR1 and CDR2 are MNHEY and SVGEGT. CDR3 size: 14 residues. V lost 5 bases, J lost 1 base, and 11 bases lay in between. As DNA, the CDR3 is TGTGCCAGCAGTAGGCGCGACAGTAACTATGGCTACACCTTC. Amino acid sequence: CASSRRDSNYGYTF.

Many counts were recorded for this clonotype. The chain is built from TRBV4-1 and TRBJ2-3, with TRBD1 matching 8 bases. This CDR3 has 14 residues. V lost 3 bases, J lost 4 bases, and 3 bases stayed unmatched. Germline loops: CDR1 MGHRA, CDR2 YSYEKL. DNA of the CDR3: TGCGCCAGCAGCCATAAGGACAGGGCAGATACGCAGTATTTT. It codes for CASSHKDRADTQYF.

The chain employs TRBV7-8 and TRBJ2-3, with TRBD2 identical over 8 bases. The CDR3 loop spans 18 amino acids. V trimming: 8 bases; J trimming: 0 bases; junction bases outside the gene matches: 16. Germline CDR1 reads SGHVS; CDR2 reads FQNEAQ. The CDR3 bases are TGTGCCAGCGGCCTTAGCAGTCTAGCGGGCACAAGCACAGATACGCAGTATTTT. It yields the protein CASGLSSLAGTSTDTQYF.

This rearrangement joins TRBV4-1 to TRBJ1-6; a possible D gene is TRBD1 (6 bases). CDR3 length: 17 residues. V lost 4 bases to trimming and J lost 8 bases, with 21 bases between them. Germline CDR1 and CDR2: MGHRA and YSYEKL. The CDR3 DNA reads as TGCGCCAGCAGCCCTCTCCCCAGACAGAGGGGGGATTCACCCCTCCACTTT. Its translation: CASSPLPRQRGDSPLHF.

This clonotype has more than one count but fewer than ten. This sequence joins TRBV10-2 and TRBJ2-5; 11 bases map to TRBD2. The CDR3 extends over 16 amino acids. The ends lost 8 bases at V and 5 bases at J; junction bases unmatched: 13. The germline CDR1 and CDR2 sequences are WSHSY and SAAADI. CDR3 in DNA: TGCGCCAGCTCCCAGTTTAGCGGGGGGGCCAGGGAGACCCAGTACTTC. This translates into CASSQFSGGARETQYF.

This clonotype was detected ten times or more. The chain has TRBV6-1 and TRBJ1-1, with D hard to call. V was clipped by 5 bases and J by 2 bases, with 9 bases between them. This CDR3 region has 13 residues. From germline, CDR1 is MNHNS and CDR2 SASEGT. The chain's CDR3 is CASSSPKNTEAFF. The CDR3 coding sequence is TGTGCCAGCAGTTCGCCCAAAAACACTGAAGCTTTCTTT.

In its sample, this clonotype was seen many times. At one end the junction does not follow the germline gene, possibly because of a read error. This sequence joins TRBV6-2 or TRBV6-3 and TRBJ1-5; 8 nucleotides align to TRBD1. This CDR3 contains 14 residues. Germline CDR1 is MNHEY and CDR2 is SVGEGT. Here the CDR3 DNA reads TGTGCCAGCACTTACGACAGGGGAGGTCAGCCCCAGCATTTT. It specifies CASTYDRGGQPQHF.